This record covers a single T cell receptor beta chain. The junction had 10 bases not matched to a gene; V was cut back by 6 bases and J by 9 bases. Germline-derived CDR1 and CDR2 are SNHLY and FYNNEI. This CDR3 is built from 15 residues. PCR employed 60 Vbeta and 13 Jbeta primers. Clones were read by immunoSEQ multiplex PCR, and TCRdb kept only the in-frame ones, dropping some. The sample gives roughly 120,000 clones, 79% of which show up once; approximately 2% is in the top ten. The data derive from a study of cytomegalovirus exposure and HLA in healthy donors. Turning to the study itself: Of more than 350 genotyped donors, around 76% clustered with self-reported Caucasian donors.

The receptor's source is a man between 18 and 29 years old in good health and CMV-seronegative. V gene TRBV2 combines with J gene TRBJ2-1; 11 nucleotides align to TRBD1. The sample taken for sequencing was PBMCs. CDR3 coding DNA: TGTGCCAGCAGGAACCTGGGGACAGGGGGGTCTGAGCAGTTCTTC. Translating it yields CASRNLGTGGSEQFF.